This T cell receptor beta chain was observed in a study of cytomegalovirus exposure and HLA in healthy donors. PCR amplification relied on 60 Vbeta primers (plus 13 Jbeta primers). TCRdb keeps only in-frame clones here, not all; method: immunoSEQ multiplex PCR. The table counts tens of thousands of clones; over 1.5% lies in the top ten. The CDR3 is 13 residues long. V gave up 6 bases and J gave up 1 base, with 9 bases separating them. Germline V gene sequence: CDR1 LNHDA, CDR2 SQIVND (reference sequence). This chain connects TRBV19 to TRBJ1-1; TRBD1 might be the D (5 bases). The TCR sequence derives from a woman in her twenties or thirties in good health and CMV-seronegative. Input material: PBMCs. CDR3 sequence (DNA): TGTGCCAGTAGGATAACAGGGAACACTGAAGCTTTCTTT. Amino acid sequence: CASRITGNTEAFF.